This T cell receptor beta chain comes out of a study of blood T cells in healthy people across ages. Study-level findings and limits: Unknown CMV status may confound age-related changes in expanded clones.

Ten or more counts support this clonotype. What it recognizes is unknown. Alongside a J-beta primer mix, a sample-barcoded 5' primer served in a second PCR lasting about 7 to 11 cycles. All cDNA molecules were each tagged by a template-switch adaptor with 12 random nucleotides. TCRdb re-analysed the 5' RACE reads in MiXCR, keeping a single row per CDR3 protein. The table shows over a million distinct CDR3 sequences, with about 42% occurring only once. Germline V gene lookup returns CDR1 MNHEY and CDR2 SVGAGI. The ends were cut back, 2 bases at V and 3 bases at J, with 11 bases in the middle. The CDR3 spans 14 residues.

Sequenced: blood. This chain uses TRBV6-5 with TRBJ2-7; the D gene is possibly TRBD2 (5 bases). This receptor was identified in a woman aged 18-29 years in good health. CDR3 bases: TGTGCCAGCAGTTACGTTAGCGCTGGCTACGAGCAGTACTTC. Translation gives CASSYVSAGYEQYF.